This T cell receptor (beta chain) was sequenced during a study of patients and donors after allogeneic stem cell transplantation. In TCRdb, the RT-PCR reads were re-called with MiXCR into one record per CDR3 protein. The repertoire holds 800,000 to 1,000,000 distinct CDR3 sequences, with roughly 18% as singletons. The CDR3 runs to 16 residues. Germline V gene sequence: CDR1 KGHDR, CDR2 SFDVKD. V gave up 2 bases and J gave up 1 base, with 10 bases separating them. This clonotype was recorded at least ten times. This TCR was sampled from a human donor who was either an allogeneic HSCT recipient or a stem cell or donor lymphocyte infusion donor (not recorded which). It is not recorded whose cells these are; they may come from a transplant donor. Source material: blood, either unsorted or a sorted T cell fraction (not recorded which). This chain connects TRBV24-1 to TRBJ2-2, with no clear D. CDR3 amino acids: CATSDWAGLNTGELFF. DNA of the CDR3: TGTGCCACCAGTGATTGGGCAGGATTGAACACCGGGGAGCTGTTTTTT.